Listed here are 3 T cell receptor beta chains from one sample, sequenced in a study of T-cell reconstitution after alpha-beta-depleted transplantation in children. As it was prepared, the TCRbeta library received unique molecular identifiers. One entry per CDR3 protein results from TCRdb running MiXCR on the PCR reads. The sample carries hundreds of thousands of distinct CDR3 sequences, just under 8.5% recorded once. Source: PBMCs, mostly from graft donor cells, taken 180 days after TCRalphabeta/CD19-depleted stem cell transplant. The receptors come from a male patient aged 10 to 17 who had a stem cell transplant for acute lymphoblastic leukemia, so the T cells may come from the graft donor.

The rearrangement joins TRBV6-1 to TRBJ2-2, with TRBD1 identical over 9 bases. The CDR3 length is 18 residues. Germline CDR1 reads MNHNS; CDR2 reads SASEGT. The V gene end was trimmed by 6 bases and the J gene end by 7 bases; junction bases not matched to a gene: 18. CDR3 nucleotide sequence: TGTGCCAGCAGCCCTCTGACACCGGGACAGGGCCGACGCGGGGAGCTGTTTTTT. Protein sequence: CASSPLTPGQGRRGELFF.

Note on this clonotype: This may be a read error, as it is one base from a much larger clone. This CDR3 reads CASSLNLLCTYEQYF. The CDR3 coding sequence is TGCGCCAGCAGCTTGAATCTTCTATGTACCTACGAGCAGTACTTC. J is TRBJ2-7 and V is TRBV5-1; D is uncertain. The CDR3 is made up of 15 amino acids. Trimming cost V 1 base and J 2 bases, with 13 bases left between them. Germline assignment: CDR1 SGHRS and CDR2 YFSETQ.

V is TRBV7-3 and J is TRBJ2-3, with a tentative D call TRBD2 (5 bases). This CDR3 contains 15 residues. V lost 2 bases and J lost 2, with 11 bases in between. CDR1 is SGHTA, CDR2 FQGTGA, per germline. For the CDR3, the DNA is TGTGCCAGCAGCTTAGGATCGGGGTCCACAGATACGCAGTATTTT. It specifies CASSLGSGSTDTQYF.